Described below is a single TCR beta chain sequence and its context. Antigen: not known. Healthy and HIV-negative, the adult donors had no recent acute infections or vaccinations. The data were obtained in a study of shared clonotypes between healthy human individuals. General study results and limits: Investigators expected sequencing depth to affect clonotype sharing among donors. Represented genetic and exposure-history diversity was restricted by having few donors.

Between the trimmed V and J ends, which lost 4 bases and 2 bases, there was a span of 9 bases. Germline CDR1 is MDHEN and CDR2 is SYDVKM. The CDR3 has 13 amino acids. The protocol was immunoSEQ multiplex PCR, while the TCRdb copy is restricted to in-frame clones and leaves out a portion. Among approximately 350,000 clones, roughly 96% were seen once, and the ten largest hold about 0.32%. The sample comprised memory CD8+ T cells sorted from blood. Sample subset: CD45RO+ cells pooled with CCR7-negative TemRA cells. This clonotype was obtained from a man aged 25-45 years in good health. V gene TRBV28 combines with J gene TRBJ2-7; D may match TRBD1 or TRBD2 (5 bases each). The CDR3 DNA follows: TGTGCCAGCAGTTGGGACGCCACCTACGAGCAGTACTTC. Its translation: CASSWDATYEQYF.